What follows are 2 T cell receptor beta chains derived from one specimen sequenced in a study of control samples from healthy donors and cancer patients. Sequencing used immunoSEQ multiplex PCR; TCRdb keeps in-frame clones, though not all of them. The sample lists roughly 130,000 clones, 80% to 95% occurring once. The sequencing input was blood. The origin of the receptors is a man aged 18-30 years in good health.

The sample holds one count of this clone. V and J are TRBV2 and TRBJ2-3; a possible D gene is TRBD2 (5 bases). This CDR3 has 12 amino acids. Trimming pared 3 bases from V and 5 bases from J, leaving 6 bases between. Germline V gives CDR1 SNHLY, CDR2 FYNNEI. The CDR3 here is CASSETIDTQYF. CDR3 DNA sequence: TGTGCCAGCAGTGAGACTATAGATACGCAGTATTTT.

The CDR3 DNA sequence: TGTGCCAGCAGCCAGGGGAGGGGGCGAGCTTTCTTT. It translates to CASSQGRGRAFF. V is TRBV4-2 and J is TRBJ1-1; 7 bases are shared with TRBD1. After removal of 3 bases from V and 10 bases from J, the junction contained 5 bases not matched to a gene. The CDR3 covers 12 residues. CDR1 is LGHNA, CDR2 YNFKEQ, per germline.